This record looks at one T cell receptor (beta chain) sequence and its context. Its target is unknown. This sample stems from a study of T cell repertoires in cytomegalovirus infection. Overall study context: Selection of CMV epitopes for the study included recently identified HLA-C-restricted and well-studied HLA-B-restricted ones. Indications came from public TCR beta signatures; they pointed to CMV infection and to a matching HLA type.

General study points: Clonotype analysis showed dominance of the ex vivo response by HLA-C-restricted CMV-specific TCR beta clonotypes. People with CMV and the relevant HLA were identified by cumulative public TCR beta family frequency.

In TCRdb, the reads were re-called with MiXCR into one record per CDR3 protein. This table holds approximately 1,000,000 distinct CDR3 sequences, around 29% found once. Here the sequenced sample was cultured CD8+ T cells from PBMCs, taken from culture after CMV antigen stimulation. The TCR sequence derives from a human donor in good health (CMV status not recorded). Some clones in this sample may be carry-over from other donors' samples.

DNA for the CDR3: TGTGCCAGCAGTGTCCACAGGGAAGAGACCCAGTACTTC. Translated: CASSVHREETQYF. The chain recombines TRBV12-3 or TRBV12-4 with TRBJ2-5; possibly TRBD1 for D (6 bases). Trimming removed 5 bases from V and 3 bases from J, with 10 bases in between. There are 13 residues in the CDR3.